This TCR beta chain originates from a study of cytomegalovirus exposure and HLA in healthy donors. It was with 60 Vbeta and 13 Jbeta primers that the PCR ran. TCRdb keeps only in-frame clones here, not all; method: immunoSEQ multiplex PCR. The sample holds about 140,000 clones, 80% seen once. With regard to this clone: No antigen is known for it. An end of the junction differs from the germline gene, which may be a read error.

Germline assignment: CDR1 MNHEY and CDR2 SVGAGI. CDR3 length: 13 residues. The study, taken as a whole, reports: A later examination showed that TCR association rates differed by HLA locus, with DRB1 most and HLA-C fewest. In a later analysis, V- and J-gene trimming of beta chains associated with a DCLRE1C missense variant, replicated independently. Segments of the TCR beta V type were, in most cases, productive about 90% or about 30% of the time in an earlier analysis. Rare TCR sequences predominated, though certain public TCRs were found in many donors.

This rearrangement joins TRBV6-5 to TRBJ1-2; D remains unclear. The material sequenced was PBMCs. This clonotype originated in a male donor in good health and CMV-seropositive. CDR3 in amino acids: CASSYGQNSGYTF. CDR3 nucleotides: TGTGCCAGCAGTTACGGGCAGAACTCTGGCTACACCTTC.